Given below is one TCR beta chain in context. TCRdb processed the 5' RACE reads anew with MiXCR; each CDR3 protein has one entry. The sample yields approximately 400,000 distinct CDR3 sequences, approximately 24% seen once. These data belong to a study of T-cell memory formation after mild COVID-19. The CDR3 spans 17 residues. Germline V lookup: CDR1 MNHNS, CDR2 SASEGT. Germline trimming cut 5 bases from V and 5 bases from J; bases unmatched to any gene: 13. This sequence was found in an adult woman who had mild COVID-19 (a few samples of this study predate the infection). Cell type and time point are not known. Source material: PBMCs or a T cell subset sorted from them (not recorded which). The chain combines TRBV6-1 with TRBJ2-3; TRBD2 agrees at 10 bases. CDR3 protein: CASSRQGSGGAGDTQYF. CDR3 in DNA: TGTGCCAGCAGTCGTCAAGGGAGCGGGGGGGCCGGAGATACGCAGTATTTT.